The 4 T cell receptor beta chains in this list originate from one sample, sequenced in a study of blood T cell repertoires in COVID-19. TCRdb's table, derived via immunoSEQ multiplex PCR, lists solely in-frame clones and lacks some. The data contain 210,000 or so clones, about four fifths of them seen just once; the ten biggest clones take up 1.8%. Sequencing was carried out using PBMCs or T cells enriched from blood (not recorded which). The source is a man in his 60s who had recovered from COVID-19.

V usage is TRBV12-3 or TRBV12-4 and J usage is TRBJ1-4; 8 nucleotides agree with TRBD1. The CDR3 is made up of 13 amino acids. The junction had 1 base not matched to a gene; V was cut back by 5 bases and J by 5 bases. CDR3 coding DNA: TGTGCCAGCAGTCAGGGGGCCAATGAAAAACTGTTTTTT. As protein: CASSQGANEKLFF.

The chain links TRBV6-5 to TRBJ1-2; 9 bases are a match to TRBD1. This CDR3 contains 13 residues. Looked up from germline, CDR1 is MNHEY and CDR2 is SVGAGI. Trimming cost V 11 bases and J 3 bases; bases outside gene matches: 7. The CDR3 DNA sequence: TGTGCCGCGCGAGGGACAGGGTACTATGGCTACACCTTC. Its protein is CAARGTGYYGYTF.

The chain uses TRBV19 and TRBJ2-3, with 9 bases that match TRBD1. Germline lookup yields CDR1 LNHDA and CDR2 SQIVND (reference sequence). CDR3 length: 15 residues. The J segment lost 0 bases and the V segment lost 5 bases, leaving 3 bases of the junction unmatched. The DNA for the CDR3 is TGTGCCAGTAGTCTAGGACAGGGGAGCACAGATACGCAGTATTTT. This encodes CASSLGQGSTDTQYF.

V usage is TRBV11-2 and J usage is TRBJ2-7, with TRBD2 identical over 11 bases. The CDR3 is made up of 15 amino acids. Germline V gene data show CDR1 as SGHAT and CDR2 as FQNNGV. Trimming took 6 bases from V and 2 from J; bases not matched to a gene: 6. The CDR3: CASRRPSGGTYEQYF. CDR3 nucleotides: TGTGCCAGCAGACGTCCTAGCGGGGGGACCTACGAGCAGTACTTC.